Listed here are 21 T cell receptor beta chains from one sample, sequenced in a study of synovial regulatory T cells in juvenile arthritis. TCRdb's copy holds only in-frame clones and misses some; the assay was immunoSEQ multiplex PCR. The sample shows around 10,000 clones, and around 1% sits with its ten largest clones. The specimen was Treg cells from blood. The sample's subset: remaining (HLA-DR-negative) circulating blood Treg cells. The receptor set was obtained from a donor aged 2-30 years with juvenile idiopathic arthritis.

The chain links TRBV19 to TRBJ1-1; TCRdb gives TRBD1 as the D gene, but with no DNA this cannot be confirmed. Germline lookup yields CDR1 LNHDA and CDR2 SQIVND (reference sequence). The CDR3 contains 16 residues. The entry carries no DNA sequence. CDR3 protein: CASSIGTGISNTEAFF.

This rearrangement joins TRBV18 to TRBJ2-7; the D call from TCRdb, TRBD2, cannot be confirmed without DNA. This CDR3 spans 15 amino acids. DNA is not on record. Germline CDR1 reads KGHSH; CDR2 reads LQKENI. This CDR3 reads CASSPQIGAGNEQYF.

V gene TRBV6-1 combines with J gene TRBJ2-1; no DNA is available, so the TRBD1 call from TCRdb remains unchecked. The CDR3 loop spans 13 amino acids. The coding DNA is unavailable. Per germline, CDR1 MNHNS and CDR2 SASEGT. CDR3 amino acids: CASSEMRQGQQFF.

This sequence joins TRBV19 and TRBJ1-1; the D call from TCRdb, TRBD1, cannot be confirmed without DNA. Germline V gene data show CDR1 as LNHDA and CDR2 as SQIVND (reference sequence). This CDR3 is built from 14 residues. The record lacks a DNA sequence. CDR3 sequence: CASSVGRDRGEAFF.

The chain has TRBV5-1 and TRBJ1-2; TCRdb designates TRBD1, a call that cannot be tested without DNA. The CDR3 runs 14 residues. DNA is not recorded here. The germline gives CDR1 SGHRS, CDR2 YFSETQ. The CDR3 loop is CASSLNDRAYGYTF. The full variable domain, in which reference TRBV5-1 and TRBJ1-2 provide the parts outside the CDR3, is KAGVTQTPRYLIKTRGQQVTLSCSPISGHRSVSWYQQTPGQGLQFLFEYFSETQRNKGNFPGRFSGRQFSNSRSEMNVSTLELGDSALYLCASSLNDRAYGYTFGSGTRLTVV.

The chain employs TRBV19 and TRBJ1-2; TCRdb calls TRBD1, which cannot be checked without DNA. This CDR3 region has 12 residues. The protein alone is recorded here. The V gene's germline CDR1 is LNHDA and CDR2 SQIVND (reference sequence). CDR3 in amino acids: CASSGTGDGYTF.

The chain links TRBV12-1 to TRBJ2-1; TCRdb lists TRBD2, though no DNA is available to test this call. TRBV12-1 constitutes a pseudogene. There are 14 residues in the CDR3. No DNA is recorded. This chain's CDR3 is CASSSSGSYNEQFF.

J is TRBJ1-6 and V is TRBV5-4. The germline CDR1 and CDR2 sequences are SGHNT and YYREEE (reference sequence). The CDR3 loop spans 13 amino acids. No DNA is listed. The CDR3 is CASSLEMMGPLHF.

The J gene is TRBJ2-7, the V gene TRBV5-6; TCRdb picks TRBD1, but there is no DNA to check that call. Germline lookup yields CDR1 SGHDT and CDR2 YYEEEE. This CDR3 has 16 amino acids. Nucleotide data are not available. CDR3 amino acids: CASSLLGTGGSYEQYF. The full variable domain, rest sourced from reference TRBV5-6 and TRBJ2-7, is DAGVTQSPTHLIKTRGQQVTLRCSPKSGHDTVSWYQQALGQGPQFIFQYYEEEERQRGNFPDRFSGHQFPNYSSELNVNALLLGDSALYLCASSLLGTGGSYEQYFGPGTRLTVT.

This clone is called medium-sized based on its frequency. The V call is TRBV7-9, the J call TRBJ2-7; TCRdb designates TRBD1, a call that cannot be tested without DNA. Per the germline V gene, CDR1 is SEHNR and CDR2 is FQNEAQ (reference sequence). This CDR3 comprises 14 residues. This entry has no DNA. CDR3 sequence reads: CASSWGQSSWEQYF.

This sequence joins TRBV6-4 and TRBJ2-1; TCRdb proposes TRBD2, but this gene call is untestable without DNA. CDR1 MRHNA and CDR2 SNTAGT come from the germline V gene. The CDR3 is 15 amino acids. The protein alone is recorded here. CDR3 protein: CASIVAGGSYNEQFF.

The chain uses TRBV5-8 and TRBJ2-7; TCRdb reports TRBD1, a call that lacks DNA to check it against. The germline gives CDR1 SGHTS, CDR2 YDEGEE. CDR3 length: 15 residues. No coding sequence is recorded. CDR3 region: CASSREQGATYEQYF. Using reference TRBV5-8 and TRBJ2-7 for the parts outside the CDR3, the full variable domain is EAGVTQSPTHLIKTRGQQATLRCSPISGHTSVYWYQQALGLGLQFLLWYDEGEERNRGNFPPRFSGRQFPNYSSELNVNALELEDSALYLCASSREQGATYEQYFGPGTRLTVT.

The chain couples TRBV10-2 to TRBJ2-7; TCRdb designates TRBD2, a call that cannot be tested without DNA. CDR3 length equals 12 residues. The DNA sequence is not available. CDR1 and CDR2 from the germline V gene are WSHSY and SAAADI. The CDR3 protein is CASNSGTYEQYF.

The CDR3 loop reads CASSESGGGSYGYTF. This chain links TRBV10-2 with TRBJ1-2. Germline V gives CDR1 WSHSY, CDR2 SAAADI. There are 15 residues in the CDR3. Only the protein sequence is given.

This chain links TRBV27 with TRBJ2-4; no DNA is available, so the TRBD1 call from TCRdb remains unchecked. The CDR3 is 15 residues long. The DNA is unrecorded. Looked up from germline, CDR1 is MNHEY and CDR2 is SMNVEV (reference sequence). CDR3 region: CASSLTGLAKNIQYF.

The chain joins TRBV6-1 to TRBJ2-7; the TRBD1 assignment by TCRdb is unverifiable without DNA. The germline V gene encodes CDR1 MNHNS and CDR2 SASEGT. CDR3 length: 10 amino acids. Nucleotide data are not available. The CDR3 spells CASSQDWEYF.

The chain recombines TRBV7-9 with TRBJ2-2. CDR3 length equals 13 residues. The coding DNA is unavailable. Looked up from germline, CDR1 is SEHNR and CDR2 is FQNEAQ (reference sequence). CDR3 amino acids: CAGGRGPTGELFF.

The rearrangement joins TRBV5-6 to TRBJ1-1. The germline CDR1 and CDR2 sequences are SGHDT and YYEEEE. The CDR3 contains 16 residues. No DNA appears here. The CDR3 sequence: CASSSWGWAGNTEAFF.

The CDR3 loop reads CASRSIYEQYF. The genes are TRBV28 and TRBJ2-7; TCRdb names TRBD1, which stays unverified in the absence of DNA. The germline gives CDR1 MDHEN, CDR2 SYDVKM. The CDR3 runs to 11 residues. The coding DNA is unavailable.

CDR3: CASSILGPGLAGTLGEQFF. The chain carries TRBV19 and TRBJ2-1; TCRdb outputs TRBD2, but without DNA this stays unchecked. The CDR3 has 19 amino acids. No DNA sequence is on record. From germline, CDR1 is LNHDA and CDR2 SQIVND (reference sequence).

According to its frequency, this clone is medium-sized. The rearrangement links TRBV15 to TRBJ1-2. Germline V gene sequence: CDR1 LNHNV, CDR2 YYDKDF (reference sequence). The CDR3 runs 15 residues. The DNA is not on file. CDR3 sequence reads: CATSRDFSRNYGYTF.